The 18 T cell receptor beta chains reported below all come from one sample, sequenced in a study of T cell responses to AZD1222 COVID-19 vaccine. Assay: immunoSEQ multiplex PCR; the TCRdb copy retains only in-frame clones and omits some. The sample has roughly 120,000 clones, about 92% seen once. This sample comprised peripheral blood, obtained on day 0 of AZD1222 vaccination. These receptor sequences come from an adult in good health.

The chain links TRBV28 to TRBJ1-6; D unclear. CDR3 size: 14 residues. Trimming left V 2 bases short and J 9 bases short, with 11 bases between. CDR1 MDHEN and CDR2 SYDVKM come from the germline V gene. The CDR3 is CASSLTPNFSPLHF. The CDR3 bases are TGTGCCAGCAGTTTAACCCCTAATTTTTCACCCCTCCACTTT.

This clone was seen just once. The chain is built from TRBV5-4 and TRBJ2-4, with TRBD1 identical over 7 bases. CDR1 and CDR2 from the germline V gene are SGHNT and YYREEE (reference sequence). The trim removed 2 bases at V and 7 bases at J, leaving 6 bases unmatched. This CDR3 comprises 14 residues. This CDR3 reads CASSLIQGSNIQYF. Here the CDR3 DNA reads TGTGCCAGCAGCTTAATACAGGGGTCTAACATTCAGTACTTC.

V is TRBV28 and J is TRBJ2-7; D is tentatively TRBD1 or TRBD2 (6 bases each). This CDR3 contains 15 residues. Trimming removed 4 bases from V and 3 bases from J, with 16 bases in between. Germline assignment: CDR1 MDHEN and CDR2 SYDVKM. CDR3 region: CASSSPGAGFYEQYF. DNA for the CDR3: TGTGCCAGCAGTTCCCCGGGGGCGGGGTTCTACGAGCAGTACTTC.

V usage is TRBV3-1 (or the pseudogene TRBV3-2) and J usage is TRBJ2-5; TRBD2 might be the D (6 bases). The length of the CDR3 is 13 residues. Germline-derived CDR1 and CDR2 are LGHDT and YNNKEL (reference sequence). Trimming cost V 1 base and J 5 bases, with 8 bases left between them. CDR3 sequence (DNA): TGTGCCAGCAGCCAAGTGGAGGGGGAGACCCAGTACTTC. Its translation is CASSQVEGETQYF.

V is TRBV6-5 and J is TRBJ2-7; TRBD1 is a possible D gene (7 bases). Germline values: CDR1 MNHEY, CDR2 SVGAGI. CDR3 length: 14 residues. V lost 6 bases to trimming and J lost 3 bases, with 15 bases between them. The CDR3 is CASRLRQGGYEQYF. The DNA of the CDR3 is TGTGCCAGCAGATTACGACAGGGAGGCTACGAGCAGTACTTC.

J is TRBJ1-1 and V is TRBV7-9; no reliable D call. Trimming took 5 bases from V and 3 from J, leaving 7 bases between them. CDR3 length: 12 amino acids. The germline gives CDR1 SEHNR, CDR2 FQNEAQ (reference sequence). The CDR3 bases are TGTGCCAGCAGCCCCCGTGACACTGAAGCTTTCTTT. It translates to CASSPRDTEAFF.

V and J are TRBV29-1 and TRBJ2-5, with D perhaps TRBD2 (6 bases). The CDR3 length is 14 residues. V lost 3 bases and J lost 5, with 16 bases in between. Germline-derived CDR1 and CDR2 are SQVTM and ANQGSEA. This CDR3 is CSVDGGPLRETQYF. The CDR3 DNA reads TGCAGCGTTGACGGGGGACCTCTGCGGGAGACCCAGTACTTC.

This clone was picked up one time. The J gene is TRBJ2-3, the V gene TRBV7-6, with D maybe TRBD2 (5 bases). The V gene lost 1 base and the J gene lost 0 bases, with 8 bases spanning the gap. Germline lookup yields CDR1 SGHVS and CDR2 FNYEAQ. This CDR3 has 15 residues. The CDR3 region has the DNA TGTGCCAGCAGCTTAGGGACTGCTAGCACAGATACGCAGTATTTT. Its translation: CASSLGTASTDTQYF.

The J gene is TRBJ2-5, the V gene TRBV21-1; the DNA was not used to check the table's D call, TRBD2. TRBV21-1 is a known pseudogene. The CDR3 has 11 amino acids. CDR3 protein: CASSQGRDQYF. The CDR3 DNA sequence: TGTGCCAGCAGCCAAGGGAGGGACCAGTACTTC.

This sequence joins TRBV7-9 and TRBJ1-3, with 7 bases lining up with TRBD1. V was pared by 5 bases and J by 3 bases, with 1 base of the junction left unmatched. The CDR3 contains 13 residues. Germline CDR1 and CDR2: SEHNR and FQNEAQ (reference sequence). The CDR3 nucleotides are TGTGCCAGCAGCAGACAGGGTGGAAACACCATATATTTT. Its protein product is CASSRQGGNTIYF. The entire variable domain, with the rest obtained from reference TRBV7-9 and TRBJ1-3, is as follows: DTGVSQNPRHKITKRGQNVTFRCDPISEHNRLYWYRQTLGQGPEFLTYFQNEAQLEKSRLLSDRFSAERPKGSFSTLEIQRTEQGDSAMYLCASSRQGGNTIYFGEGSWLTVV.

This clone is labeled as medium-sized. V is TRBV6-5 and J is TRBJ2-2; 15 bases are shared with TRBD2. CDR1 MNHEY and CDR2 SVGAGI come from the germline V gene. This CDR3 comprises 15 residues. Trimming removed 6 bases from V and 5 bases from J; junction bases left unmatched: 1. The DNA for the CDR3 is TGTGCCAGCAGAGGACTAGCGGGAGGGACCGGGGAGCTGTTTTTT. Protein: CASRGLAGGTGELFF.

This chain uses TRBV9 with TRBJ2-5; D may be TRBD1 (6 bases). Per the germline V gene, CDR1 is SGDLS and CDR2 is YYNGEE. The CDR3 runs 12 residues. V lost 0 bases to trimming and J lost 7 bases, with 7 bases between them. The CDR3 sequence: CASSVEGGTQYF. Written as DNA, the CDR3 is TGTGCCAGCAGCGTAGAAGGGGGGACCCAGTACTTC. Variable domain in full (rest from reference TRBV9 and TRBJ2-5): DSGVTQTPKHLITATGQRVTLRCSPRSGDLSVYWYQQSLDQGLQFLIQYYNGEERAKGNILERFSAQQFPDLHSELNLSSLELGDSALYFCASSVEGGTQYFGPGTRLLVL.

The V gene is TRBV27, the J gene TRBJ1-1; no clear D gene. Germline V lookup: CDR1 MNHEY, CDR2 SMNVEV (reference sequence). Trimming stripped 0 bases from V and 4 bases from J, with 9 bases between. The CDR3 length is 14 residues. The CDR3 DNA is TGTGCCAGCAGTTTATCGAATTTGGGCACTGAAGCTTTCTTT. It specifies CASSLSNLGTEAFF.

This chain connects TRBV14 to TRBJ2-7, with no clear D. The germline gives CDR1 SGHDN, CDR2 FVKESK. Trimming shortened V by 4 bases and J by 3 bases, and 10 bases separated the two germline ends. The CDR3 covers 13 residues. The CDR3 coding sequence is TGTGCCAGCAGCCTCCTAAAGGTCTACGAGCAGTACTTC. Translation gives CASSLLKVYEQYF.

There are a few counts of this clone. The V call is TRBV10-1, the J call TRBJ1-6, with 8 bases matching TRBD1. The CDR3 length is 15 residues. J was trimmed by 7 bases and V by 5 bases; bases with no gene match: 7. CDR1 and CDR2 from the germline V gene are WNHNN and SYGVQD (reference sequence). CDR3 sequence (DNA): TGCGCCAGCAGTTCTCCGGGACAGGAGAATTCACCCCTCCACTTT. This gives the protein CASSSPGQENSPLHF.

This chain links TRBV7-2 with TRBJ2-7; D not certain. Germline V gene data show CDR1 as SGHTA and CDR2 as FQGNSA. The V and J ends lost 6 bases and 2 bases respectively, with 11 bases between them. This CDR3 comprises 13 residues. The CDR3, as DNA: TGTGCCAGCAGGCCTGTATCGACCTACGAGCAGTACTTC. It specifies CASRPVSTYEQYF.

This chain joins TRBV29-1 and TRBJ2-7; 7 bases are a match to TRBD2. V lost 4 bases and J lost 7; bases outside the gene matches: 19. Germline-derived CDR1 and CDR2 are SQVTM and ANQGSEA. The CDR3 spans 16 residues. CDR3 nucleotides: TGCAGCGTTGCGGGGGGTCGGATCGGACTTCCGGAAGAGCAGTACTTC. Protein product: CSVAGGRIGLPEEQYF.

This rearrangement joins TRBV19 to TRBJ1-1; unclear D gene. The CDR3 has 15 residues. Germline CDR1 reads LNHDA; CDR2 reads SQIVND (reference sequence). The V end lost 3 bases, the J end lost 1 base, and 12 bases lay between the germline ends. This CDR3 reads CASSIVLGRNTEAFF. The CDR3 nucleotides are TGTGCCAGTAGTATTGTGCTCGGGAGGAACACTGAAGCTTTCTTT.